This record looks at one TCR beta chain sequence and its context. Its antigen is not known. In making TCR cDNA, 5'RACE template switching added a universal primer site and UMIs to it. From the 5' RACE reads, TCRdb called clonotypes with MiXCR, one entry per CDR3 protein. The sample yields 450,000 to 550,000 distinct CDR3 sequences, less than 25% seen once. The entry originates in a study of T cells after yellow fever vaccination. The CDR3 covers 11 residues. Germline assignment: CDR1 LNHDA and CDR2 SQIVND (reference sequence). V lost 8 bases, J lost 5 bases, and 7 bases lay in between. Notes on the study in general: Boosting was followed by the reappearance of most primary-vaccination clones (about 96% CD4, around 91% CD8). Contaminating bulk clonotypes could be abundant in FACS-sorted repertoires. Clonotypes shared by both compartments, CD4 and CD8, made up a small share.

This chain links TRBV19 with TRBJ1-5; D not certain. The TCR was taken from a man aged 18 to 35 who received the YFV17D yellow fever vaccine. Sequenced material: PBMCs, taken about 20 days after the first yellow fever vaccination. CDR3 residues: CASGEDQPQHF. For the CDR3, the DNA is TGTGCCAGTGGGGAGGATCAGCCCCAGCATTTT.